This T cell receptor (beta chain) stems from a study of control samples from healthy donors and cancer patients. J gave up 4 bases and V 0 bases, and 10 bases lay outside the gene matches. The CDR3 covers 17 residues. Germline CDR1 and CDR2: SGHRS and YFSETQ. TCRdb keeps only in-frame clones here, not all; method: immunoSEQ multiplex PCR. The sample lists about 85,000 clones; around 90% were seen once. Source material: blood. This clonotype was sampled from a woman in her sixties or seventies in good health. This chain uses TRBV5-1 with TRBJ2-3; 8 bases agree with TRBD2. CDR3: CASSLATSGGGPDTQYF. The CDR3 nucleotides are TGCGCCAGCAGCTTGGCGACAAGCGGGGGAGGCCCAGATACGCAGTATTTT.